A selection of T cell receptor beta chains follows, all from one sample in a study of blood T cell repertoires in COVID-19. Assay used: immunoSEQ multiplex PCR; TCRdb lists only in-frame clones, some missing. The sample shows fewer than 80,000 clones, around 89% of them seen only once. The specimen sequenced was peripheral blood. These TCRs come from a human donor in a cohort sampled during active COVID-19. The conserved cysteine and the conserved F or W are not part of the CDR3 here. A D gene is named only where the DNA matches it firmly.

V gene: TRBV4-2
D gene: TRBD2
J gene: TRBJ2-1
CDR3 protein: ASTRTSGYNEQF

V gene: TRBV10-3
D gene: TRBD1
J gene: TRBJ1-4
CDR3 protein: AISRQGPEGLTNEKLF

V gene: TRBV24-1
D gene: TRBD1
J gene: TRBJ2-2
CDR3 protein: ATSRGTGTVNTRELF

V gene: TRBV2
D gene: .
J gene: TRBJ1-2
CDR3 protein: ASRDSSYRQANYGYT

V gene: TRBV10-3
D gene: .
J gene: TRBJ1-1
CDR3 protein: AISGTLMNTEAF

V gene: TRBV7-3
D gene: TRBD2
J gene: TRBJ2-2
CDR3 protein: ASSSRPPGLAGGTGELF

V gene: TRBV30
D gene: TRBD2
J gene: TRBJ2-3
CDR3 protein: ACRLASFTDTQY

V gene: TRBV30
D gene: .
J gene: TRBJ2-2
CDR3 protein: AWTPGYTGELF

V gene: TRBV29-1
D gene: TRBD1
J gene: TRBJ1-1
CDR3 protein: SGRTGGTEAF

V gene: TRBV19
D gene: TRBD1
J gene: TRBJ1-5
CDR3 protein: ASTPSSGTVRNQPQH

V gene: TRBV11-2
D gene: .
J gene: TRBJ1-1
CDR3 protein: ASNIPNTEAF

V gene: TRBV10-3
D gene: .
J gene: TRBJ2-1
CDR3 protein: AISESLGSNEQF

V gene: TRBV5-1
D gene: TRBD1
J gene: TRBJ1-4
CDR3 protein: ASSFSDRGRREKLF

V gene: TRBV4-2
D gene: TRBD1
J gene: TRBJ1-6
CDR3 protein: ARTCLGQGDSPLH

V gene: TRBV21-1
D gene: .
J gene: TRBJ2-3
CDR3 protein: ASSIGKSPITDTQY

V gene: TRBV28
D gene: .
J gene: TRBJ2-7
CDR3 protein: ASRMTASDEQY

V gene: TRBV5-6
D gene: .
J gene: TRBJ1-1
CDR3 protein: ASSSFRTEAF

V gene: TRBV7-9
D gene: TRBD2
J gene: TRBJ2-1
CDR3 protein: ASSSLAGTPYNEQF

V gene: TRBV9
D gene: .
J gene: TRBJ1-4
CDR3 protein: ASSVADSLAFEKLF

V gene: TRBV7-2
D gene: .
J gene: TRBJ2-5
CDR3 protein: ASSLFYQGQTQY

V gene: TRBV27
D gene: TRBD1
J gene: TRBJ1-2
CDR3 protein: ASSFTTGSGYT

V gene: TRBV7-8
D gene: .
J gene: TRBJ2-2
CDR3 protein: ASSLVGQTGELF

V gene: TRBV5-1
D gene: TRBD2
J gene: TRBJ2-3
CDR3 protein: ASSALAGGLGDTQY

V gene: TRBV29-1
D gene: .
J gene: TRBJ2-7
CDR3 protein: SVDGVDGSRGLEQY

V gene: TRBV6-5
D gene: TRBD2
J gene: TRBJ2-1
CDR3 protein: ASKPGLAGREQF

V gene: TRBV3-1/TRBV3-2
D gene: TRBD2
J gene: TRBJ2-5
CDR3 protein: ASSQVQASGTQETQY

V gene: TRBV5-1
D gene: TRBD2
J gene: TRBJ2-5
CDR3 protein: ASSSSGGRETQY

V gene: TRBV5-5
D gene: .
J gene: TRBJ1-5
CDR3 protein: ASSLGGQSSNQPQH

V gene: TRBV5-1
D gene: .
J gene: TRBJ2-1
CDR3 protein: ASSLSRPSGYNEQF

V gene: TRBV6-4
D gene: TRBD1
J gene: TRBJ2-2
CDR3 protein: ASSPGTGNTGELF

V gene: TRBV4-2
D gene: TRBD2
J gene: TRBJ2-7
CDR3 protein: ASSQQLAGGPEQY

V gene: TRBV6-2/TRBV6-3
D gene: .
J gene: TRBJ1-5
CDR3 protein: ASSYSSFQPQH

V gene: TRBV6-1
D gene: TRBD2
J gene: TRBJ2-1
CDR3 protein: ASSEAPGTSGYNEQF

V gene: TRBV19
D gene: .
J gene: TRBJ2-1
CDR3 protein: ASSMGRRAEEQF

V gene: TRBV7-9
D gene: TRBD2
J gene: TRBJ2-7
CDR3 protein: ASNHGGLAGDEQY